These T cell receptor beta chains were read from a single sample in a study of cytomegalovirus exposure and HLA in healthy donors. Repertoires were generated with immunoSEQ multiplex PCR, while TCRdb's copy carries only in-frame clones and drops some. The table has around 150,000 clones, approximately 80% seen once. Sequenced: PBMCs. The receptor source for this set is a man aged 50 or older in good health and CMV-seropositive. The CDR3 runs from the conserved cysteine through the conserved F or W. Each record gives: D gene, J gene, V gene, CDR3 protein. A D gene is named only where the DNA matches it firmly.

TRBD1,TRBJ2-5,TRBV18,CASSQWGTGGRETQYF
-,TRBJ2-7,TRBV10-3,CAISETVPSYEQYF
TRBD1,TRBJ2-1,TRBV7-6,CASSSSEGQPYNEQFF
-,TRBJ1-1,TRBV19,CASNTGRGNTEAFF
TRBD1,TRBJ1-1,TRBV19,CASRTGEITEAFF
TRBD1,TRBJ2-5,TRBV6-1,CASSGNRGLETQYF
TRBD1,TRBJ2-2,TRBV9,CASGQGEAAIGELFF
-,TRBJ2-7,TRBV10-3,CAIRGGRESDEQYF
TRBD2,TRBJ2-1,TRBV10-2,CASRATSVEQFF
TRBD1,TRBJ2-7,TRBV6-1,CASRSGTGSDYEQYF
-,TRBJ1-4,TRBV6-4,CASSEGGRTECNEKLFF
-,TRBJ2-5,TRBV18,CASSPGIQETQYF
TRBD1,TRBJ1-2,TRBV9,CASSVSGRGHGYTF
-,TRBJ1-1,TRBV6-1,CASSEAGPILTEAFF
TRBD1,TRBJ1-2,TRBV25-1,CASAPGQNYGYTF
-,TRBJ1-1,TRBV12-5,CASGFEDRNTEAFF
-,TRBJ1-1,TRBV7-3,CASSPDRNPNTEAFF
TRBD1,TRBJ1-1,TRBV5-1,CASSRQGAEDTEAFF
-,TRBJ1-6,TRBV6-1,CASNPEGTSPLHF
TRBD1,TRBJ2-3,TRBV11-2,CASSHGTGPRTDTQYF
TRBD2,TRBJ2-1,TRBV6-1,CASRELAVSYNEQFF
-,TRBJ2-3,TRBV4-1,CASSQPPGLSTDTQYF
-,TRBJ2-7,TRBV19,CASSIDRHVSYEQYF
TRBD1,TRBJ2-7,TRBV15,CATSNTGAYEQYF
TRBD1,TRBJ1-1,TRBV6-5,CASSPHHRGDEAFF
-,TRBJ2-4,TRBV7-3,CASSSGQLAKNIQYF
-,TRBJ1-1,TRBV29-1,CSVETRREMNTEAFF
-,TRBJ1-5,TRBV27,CASSLLGGGIQPQHF
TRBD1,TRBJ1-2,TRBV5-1,CASSLAGQGGYGYTF
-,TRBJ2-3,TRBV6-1,CASRDGGSTDTQYF
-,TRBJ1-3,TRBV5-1,CASSFEGPSGNTIYF
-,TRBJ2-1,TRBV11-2,CASSSPSFYNEQFF
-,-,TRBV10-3,CAISDPGQRGTYEQYF
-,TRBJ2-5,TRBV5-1,CASSLARGQETQYF
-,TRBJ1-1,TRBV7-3,CASSLTRDWNTEAFF
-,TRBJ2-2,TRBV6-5,CASTYTGAGELFF
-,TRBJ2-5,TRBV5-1,CASSWREHSQETQYF
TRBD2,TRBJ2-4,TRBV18,CASSPRTSAAKNIQYF
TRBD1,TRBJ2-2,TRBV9,CASSVDRNRGNTGELFF
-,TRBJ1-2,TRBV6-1,CASRGGQGSGYTF
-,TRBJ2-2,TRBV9,CASSVEDREGTGELFF
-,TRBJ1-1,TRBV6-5,CAGQGLVAEAFF
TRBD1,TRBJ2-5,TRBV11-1,CASSLDATGSTQYF
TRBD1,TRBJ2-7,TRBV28,CASNPDRGLYEQYF
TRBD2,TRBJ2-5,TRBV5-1,CASSPLVAGGKTQYF